This entry lists 8 T cell receptor beta chains sequenced from one sample in a study of blood T cell repertoires in COVID-19. Sequencing used immunoSEQ multiplex PCR; TCRdb keeps in-frame clones, though not all of them. The table shows about 220,000 clones, with around three quarters occurring only once. The sequenced sample consisted of peripheral blood. All receptors come from a woman in her 70s with acute or convalescent COVID-19.

The rearrangement links TRBV9 to TRBJ2-7, with TRBD1 identical over 7 bases. The CDR3 consists of 14 residues. J lost 5 bases, V lost 4 bases, and 9 bases had no gene match. Germline assignment: CDR1 SGDLS and CDR2 YYNGEE. CDR3 residues: CASSTEQGNDEQYF. DNA for the CDR3: TGTGCCAGCAGCACGGAACAGGGGAACGACGAGCAGTACTTC.

The J gene is TRBJ2-1, the V gene TRBV10-1, with D maybe TRBD2 (5 bases). CDR1 is WNHNN, CDR2 SYGVQD, per germline (reference sequence). The CDR3 is 12 residues long. V lost 7 bases and J lost 8, with 12 bases in between. The CDR3: CASNRDGDEQFF. For the CDR3, the DNA is TGCGCCAGCAATCGTGACGGGGATGAGCAGTTCTTC.

This rearrangement joins TRBV15 to TRBJ2-5; D possibly corresponds to TRBD2 (5 bases). This CDR3 region has 15 residues. V lost 3 bases and J 0 bases, leaving 11 bases between the germline ends. From germline, CDR1 is LNHNV and CDR2 YYDKDF (reference sequence). CDR3 amino acids: CATSRKREYQETQYF. Written as DNA, the CDR3 is TGTGCCACCAGCAGGAAGAGGGAGTACCAAGAGACCCAGTACTTC.

V usage is TRBV6-6 and J usage is TRBJ1-5; D uncertain. The CDR3 is 14 residues long. CDR1 and CDR2 (germline): MNHNY, SVGAGI (reference sequence). V gave up 8 bases and J gave up 0 bases, with 11 bases separating them. The CDR3 DNA is TGTGCCAGCGTCACCGGAGGTAGCAATCAGCCCCAGCATTTT. Translation gives CASVTGGSNQPQHF.

The chain links TRBV9 to TRBJ2-6; D perhaps matches TRBD2 (6 bases). Germline values: CDR1 SGDLS, CDR2 YYNGEE. The CDR3 is 18 amino acids. Trimming took 3 bases from V and 1 from J, leaving 17 bases between them. The CDR3: CASSDARGPGSGANVLTF. CDR3 bases: TGTGCCAGCAGCGATGCGCGGGGCCCTGGTTCTGGGGCCAACGTCCTGACTTTC.

J is TRBJ2-7 and V is TRBV5-6, with D unclear. Germline V lookup: CDR1 SGHDT, CDR2 YYEEEE. The CDR3 covers 12 residues. The V and J ends lost 1 base and 3 bases respectively, with 5 bases between them. The CDR3 spells CASSLSFYEQYF. For the CDR3, the DNA is TGTGCCAGCAGCTTGTCCTTCTACGAGCAGTACTTC. Combining the CDR3 with reference TRBV5-6 and TRBJ2-7 gives the whole variable domain DAGVTQSPTHLIKTRGQQVTLRCSPKSGHDTVSWYQQALGQGPQFIFQYYEEEERQRGNFPDRFSGHQFPNYSSELNVNALLLGDSALYLCASSLSFYEQYFGPGTRLTVT.

CDR3 nucleotide sequence: TGCGCCAGCAGCTTGGGTGGTAGCGGATTTTTCTACGAGCAGTACTTC. Translating it yields CASSLGGSGFFYEQYF. The gene calls are TRBV5-1 and TRBJ2-7; a possible D gene is TRBD2 (6 bases). Deletions cut 0 bases from V and 3 bases from J, with 16 bases between. CDR1 and CDR2 (germline): SGHRS, YFSETQ. CDR3 length: 16 amino acids.

The chain employs TRBV7-3 and TRBJ2-3, with a possible D match to TRBD2 (7 bases). V lost 5 bases and J lost 1, with 13 bases in between. CDR1 SGHTA and CDR2 FQGTGA come from the germline V gene. The length of the CDR3 is 15 residues. The CDR3 DNA is TGTGCCAGCAGCAGGGGGGCGGGAGGCACAGATACGCAGTATTTT. Encoded protein: CASSRGAGGTDTQYF.